These 27 T cell receptor beta chains were all obtained from the same sample, sequenced in a study of OX40 agonist ivuxolimab in advanced cancers. Profiling relied on immunoSEQ multiplex PCR, and the TCRdb table lists in-frame clones only, not all of them. The sample records approximately 71,000 clones, 65% to 85% being singletons. Source: CD4+ or CD8+ T cells sorted from blood, taken in a trial of the OX40 agonist ivuxolimab. The receptors were gathered from an adult with an advanced solid tumor such as melanoma, head and neck, liver or kidney cancer.

This chain uses TRBV5-6 with TRBJ2-7; D remains unclear. This CDR3 region has 14 residues. The germline V gene encodes CDR1 SGHDT and CDR2 YYEEEE. V gave up 0 bases and J gave up 3 bases, with 10 bases separating them. CDR3 residues: CASSLVGRIYEQYV. CDR3 coding DNA: TGTGCCAGCAGCTTGGTGGGCAGGATCTACGAGCAGTACGTC.

The rearrangement uses TRBV19 and TRBJ2-3; D is perhaps TRBD1 or TRBD2 (5 bases each). This CDR3 has 16 residues. From germline, CDR1 is LNHDA and CDR2 SQIVND (reference sequence). Trimming took 6 bases from V and 3 from J, leaving 19 bases between them. CDR3 coding DNA: TGTGCCAGTAGCGCCCCGGGACCTCTCAGTACAGATACGCAGTATTTT. This translates into CASSAPGPLSTDTQYF.

The chain recombines TRBV19 with TRBJ2-1; 8 bases agree with TRBD2. V dropped 8 bases and J dropped 0; count of bases not matched to a gene: 6. Germline CDR1 is LNHDA and CDR2 is SQIVND (reference sequence). The CDR3 spans 15 residues. The CDR3 reads CASREGGLSYNEQFF. The CDR3 nucleotides are TGTGCCAGTCGGGAGGGAGGGCTCTCCTACAATGAGCAGTTCTTC.

The J gene is TRBJ2-1, the V gene TRBV19, with a weak D call TRBD1 (6 bases). The CDR3 runs 14 residues. V lost 4 bases and J 2 bases, leaving 9 bases between the germline ends. Germline lookup yields CDR1 LNHDA and CDR2 SQIVND (reference sequence). CDR3 in DNA: TGTGCCAGTAGTAGACAGGAGGCCTACAATGAGCAGTTCTTC. It translates to CASSRQEAYNEQFF.

The gene calls are TRBV5-1 and TRBJ2-5, with 7 bases aligning to TRBD2. CDR1 and CDR2 from the germline V gene are SGHRS and YFSETQ. With V trimmed by 3 bases and J by 0 bases, 14 bases remained unmatched. The CDR3 contains 18 residues. The DNA of the CDR3 is TGCGCCAGCAGCTCCGCCACCCGTGGGGGGGGGTACCAAGAGACCCAGTACTTC. Translating gives CASSSATRGGGYQETQYF.

The V gene is TRBV2, the J gene TRBJ2-3; 13 bases line up with TRBD2. CDR1 is SNHLY and CDR2 is FYNNEI in the germline V gene. The V segment lost 7 bases and the J segment 6 bases; nucleotides outside the gene matches: 13. There are 17 residues in the CDR3. CDR3 sequence (DNA): TGTGCCAGCATTGCCAACCCAGGACTAGCGGGGGTGGATACGCAGTATTTT. It translates to CASIANPGLAGVDTQYF. Supplemented by reference TRBV2 and TRBJ2-3, the full variable domain reads EPEVTQTPSHQVTQMGQEVILRCVPISNHLYFYWYRQILGQKVEFLVSFYNNEISEKSEIFDDQFSVERPDGSNFTLKIRSTKLEDSAMYFCASIANPGLAGVDTQYFGPGTRLTVL.

The V and J genes are TRBV7-3 and TRBJ2-2; D not resolved. The CDR3 length is 15 residues. CDR1 and CDR2 from the germline V gene are SGHTA and FQGTGA. The ends were cut back, 2 bases at V and 0 bases at J, with 7 bases in the middle. The CDR3 region is CASSLSEANTGELFF. CDR3 sequence (DNA): TGTGCCAGCAGCTTATCGGAAGCGAACACCGGGGAGCTGTTTTTT. The full variable domain, with the rest looked up from reference TRBV7-3 and TRBJ2-2, is GAGVSQTPSNKVTEKGKYVELRCDPISGHTALYWYRQSLGQGPEFLIYFQGTGAADDSGLPNDRFFAVRPEGSVSTLKIQRTERGDSAVYLCASSLSEANTGELFFGEGSRLTVL.

The chain joins TRBV30 to TRBJ2-7, with 14 bases matching TRBD2. Losses at the gene ends were 7 bases for V and 0 bases for J; bases not matched to a gene: 5. CDR1 is GTSNPN, CDR2 SVGIG, per germline (reference sequence). The CDR3 is made up of 15 amino acids. The CDR3 reads CAFRLAGGFSYEQYF. The CDR3 DNA sequence: TGTGCCTTTAGACTAGCGGGAGGGTTCTCCTACGAGCAGTACTTC.

The chain uses TRBV5-5 and TRBJ2-2, with D unclear. V dropped 4 bases and J dropped 6 bases, with 13 bases sitting between them. In germline, CDR1 is SGHKS, CDR2 YYEKEE (reference sequence). There are 14 residues in the CDR3. CDR3 protein: CASSPWVTAGELFF. Written as DNA, the CDR3 is TGTGCCAGCAGCCCCTGGGTTACGGCCGGGGAGCTGTTTTTT.

The rearrangement links TRBV6-6 to TRBJ2-1; 8 bases agree with TRBD2. With V trimmed by 2 bases and J by 10 bases, 7 bases remained unmatched. The CDR3 is 14 amino acids. CDR1 is MNHNY and CDR2 is SVGAGI in the germline V gene (reference sequence). The CDR3 nucleotides read TGTGCCAGCAGTTACAATGGACTAGCTGGCGAGCAGTTCTTC. This gives the protein CASSYNGLAGEQFF.

The genes are TRBV4-2 and TRBJ1-3; D is unresolved. The CDR3 length is 15 residues. Trimming took 0 bases from V and 0 from J, leaving 6 bases between them. From germline, CDR1 is LGHNA and CDR2 YNFKEQ. For the CDR3, the DNA is TGTGCCAGCAGCCAAGAATCCCTCTCTGGAAACACCATATATTTT. Translated, it gives CASSQESLSGNTIYF.

The chain recombines TRBV10-3 with TRBJ1-1, with a possible D match to TRBD1 (5 bases). The germline V and J ends were trimmed by 3 bases and 0 bases, with 8 bases remaining between them. The CDR3 runs 14 residues. From germline, CDR1 is ENHRY and CDR2 SYGVKD. In nucleotides, the CDR3 is TGTGCCATCAGTGATGGGGCAGTGAACACTGAAGCTTTCTTT. It yields the protein CAISDGAVNTEAFF.

The chain uses TRBV9 and TRBJ2-3; 7 positions agree with TRBD2. Germline V gene lookup returns CDR1 SGDLS and CDR2 YYNGEE. The CDR3 is made up of 17 amino acids. V gave up 0 bases and J gave up 4 bases; unmatched junction bases: 11. For the CDR3, the DNA is TGTGCCAGCAGCGTAGTGGGGACTACCCTGGGGCCAGATACGCAGTATTTT. Its translation: CASSVVGTTLGPDTQYF.

CDR3 in amino acids: CASSQGPGAEAFF. The CDR3 DNA reads as TGTGCCAGCAGCCAAGGTCCCGGGGCTGAAGCTTTCTTT. The chain employs TRBV14 and TRBJ1-1, with unresolved D. This CDR3 has 13 amino acids. Trimming cost V 1 base and J 6 bases, with 9 bases left between them. CDR1 SGHDN and CDR2 FVKESK come from the germline V gene.

The chain's CDR3 is CASSSYRQNTEAFF. The DNA of the CDR3 is TGTGCCAGCAGCTCCTATCGGCAGAACACTGAAGCTTTCTTT. This chain joins TRBV5-8 and TRBJ1-1; D gene ambiguous. The CDR3 runs to 14 residues. The germline CDR1 and CDR2 sequences are SGHTS and YDEGEE. V was pared by 3 bases and J by 1 base, with 10 bases between.

The rearrangement uses TRBV28 and TRBJ2-7; D unclear. The CDR3 has 13 residues. From germline, CDR1 is MDHEN and CDR2 SYDVKM. V was clipped by 4 bases and J by 4 bases, with 11 bases between them. The CDR3 DNA follows: TGTGCCAGCAGTTCTGCCGACGGATACGAGCAGTACGTC. Its protein is CASSSADGYEQYV.

The chain combines TRBV20-1 with TRBJ2-7, with unresolved D. Germline CDR1 is DFQATT and CDR2 is SNEGSKA (reference sequence). This CDR3 comprises 11 residues. V lost 5 bases and J lost 2, with 7 bases in between. CDR3 amino acids: CSAESTYEQYF. Here the CDR3 DNA reads TGCAGTGCTGAAAGCACCTACGAGCAGTACTTC.

The chain combines TRBV5-1 with TRBJ2-3; 7 nucleotides align to TRBD1. The germline CDR1 and CDR2 sequences are SGHRS and YFSETQ. CDR3 size: 14 residues. Trimming at V came to 4 bases and at J to 1 base, leaving 3 bases not matched to a gene. DNA for the CDR3: TGCGCCAGCAGCCCCGGACAGGGCACAGATACGCAGTATTTT. Translating it yields CASSPGQGTDTQYF.

This clone was seen only a few times. This chain joins TRBV12-5 and TRBJ1-5, with D possibly matching TRBD1 (5 bases). V was cut by 7 bases and J by 0 bases, with 25 bases left in between. Germline lookup yields CDR1 LGHNT and CDR2 FRNRAP. CDR3 length: 19 residues. The CDR3 region has the DNA TGTGCTAGTGCCCAAGACGGGGCGCTAGACAGATATAGCAATCAGCCCCAGCATTTT. It specifies CASAQDGALDRYSNQPQHF.

The V and J genes are TRBV7-9 and TRBJ2-1; the match to TRBD2 covers 13 bases. The CDR3 runs 15 residues. Trimming took 7 bases from V and 10 from J; bases not matched to a gene: 10. Germline-derived CDR1 and CDR2 are SEHNR and FQNEAQ (reference sequence). CDR3 DNA: TGTGCCAGCATCGGACTAGCGGGAGATGGCGGAGAGCAGTTCTTC. Its protein is CASIGLAGDGGEQFF. The entire variable domain, with the rest obtained from reference TRBV7-9 and TRBJ2-1, is as follows: DTGVSQNPRHKITKRGQNVTFRCDPISEHNRLYWYRQTLGQGPEFLTYFQNEAQLEKSRLLSDRFSAERPKGSFSTLEIQRTEQGDSAMYLCASIGLAGDGGEQFFGPGTRLTVL.

This clone was seen a single time. The chain links TRBV30 to TRBJ1-2; 7 bases are a match to TRBD1. With V trimmed by 3 bases and J by 5 bases, 6 bases remained unmatched. In germline, CDR1 is GTSNPN, CDR2 SVGIG (reference sequence). The CDR3 has 13 residues. DNA of the CDR3: TGTGCCTGGAGGTACAGGGGCCTATATGGCTACACCTTC. Translated: CAWRYRGLYGYTF.

The rearrangement links TRBV6-5 to TRBJ1-5; D is ambiguous. CDR3 length equals 13 residues. Trimming removed 0 bases from V and 11 bases from J, with 11 bases in between. CDR1 is MNHEY and CDR2 is SVGAGI in the germline V gene. CDR3 in amino acids: CASSYSLHGAQHF. CDR3 DNA: TGTGCCAGCAGTTACTCTTTGCATGGGGCCCAGCATTTT.

This clone was seen a handful of times. V and J are TRBV9 and TRBJ2-1, with D tentatively TRBD2 (6 bases). There are 13 residues in the CDR3. Germline V lookup: CDR1 SGDLS, CDR2 YYNGEE. V lost 5 bases, J lost 4 bases, and 10 bases lay in between. This CDR3 is CASSRGTYNEQFF. The CDR3, as DNA: TGTGCCAGCAGTCGCGGGACGTACAATGAGCAGTTCTTC.

Sample share makes this clone medium-sized. The chain recombines TRBV15 with TRBJ1-5, with 9 bases identical to TRBD1. This CDR3 contains 15 residues. The V and J ends lost 4 bases and 5 bases, in that order; junction bases with no gene match: 6. Per germline, CDR1 LNHNV and CDR2 YYDKDF (reference sequence). The CDR3 loop reads CATSTWGQGDQPQHF. CDR3 in DNA: TGTGCCACCAGCACGTGGGGACAGGGCGATCAGCCCCAGCATTTT.

This chain joins TRBV2 and TRBJ1-6; unclear D gene. Deletions cut 2 bases from V and 10 bases from J, with 15 bases between. The length of the CDR3 is 15 residues. Per germline, CDR1 SNHLY and CDR2 FYNNEI. As DNA, the CDR3 is TGTGCCAGCAGTGAACTCAACCCCCTTAGCTCACCCCTCCACTTT. This translates into CASSELNPLSSPLHF.

This chain uses TRBV2 with TRBJ2-5, with D tentatively TRBD2 (6 bases). The germline V gene encodes CDR1 SNHLY and CDR2 FYNNEI. This CDR3 spans 15 amino acids. The V gene lost 1 base and the J gene lost 5 bases, with 14 bases spanning the gap. CDR3 sequence: CASSEEGSRGETQYF. In DNA form, the CDR3 reads TGTGCCAGCAGTGAAGAGGGGTCCCGGGGGGAGACCCAGTACTTC.

The J gene is TRBJ1-5, the V gene TRBV5-8; maybe TRBD1 (5 bases). The CDR3 runs 13 residues. Trimming pared 2 bases from V and 3 bases from J, leaving 6 bases between. Germline CDR1 and CDR2: SGHTS and YDEGEE. CDR3 DNA sequence: TGTGCCAGCAGCTTAGGGGCCAATCAGCCCCAGCATTTT. Amino acids: CASSLGANQPQHF.